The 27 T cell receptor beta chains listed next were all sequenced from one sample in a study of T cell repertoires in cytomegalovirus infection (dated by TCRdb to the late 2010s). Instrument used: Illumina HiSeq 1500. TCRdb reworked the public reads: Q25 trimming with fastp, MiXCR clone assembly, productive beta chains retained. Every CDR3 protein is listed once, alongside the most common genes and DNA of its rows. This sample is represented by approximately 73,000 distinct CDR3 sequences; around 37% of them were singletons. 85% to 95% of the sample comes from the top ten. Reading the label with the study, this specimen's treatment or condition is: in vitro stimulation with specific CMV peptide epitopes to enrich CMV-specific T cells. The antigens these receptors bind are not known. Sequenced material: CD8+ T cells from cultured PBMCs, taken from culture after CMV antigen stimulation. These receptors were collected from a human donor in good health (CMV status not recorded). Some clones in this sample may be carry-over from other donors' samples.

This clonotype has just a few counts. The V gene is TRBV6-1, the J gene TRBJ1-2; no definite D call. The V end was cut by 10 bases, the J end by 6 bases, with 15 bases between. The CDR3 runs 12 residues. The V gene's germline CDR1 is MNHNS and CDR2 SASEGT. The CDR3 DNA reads TGTGCCATCCCCAGTGCTAAGGATGGCTACACCTTC. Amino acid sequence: CAIPSAKDGYTF.

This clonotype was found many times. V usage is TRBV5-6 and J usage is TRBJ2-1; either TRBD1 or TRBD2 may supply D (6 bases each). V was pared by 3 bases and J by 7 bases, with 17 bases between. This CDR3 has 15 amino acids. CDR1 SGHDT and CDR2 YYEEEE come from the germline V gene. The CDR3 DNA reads TGTGCCAGCAGCTACATAAAGGGGGGAGGAAATGAGCAGTTCTTC. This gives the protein CASSYIKGGGNEQFF.

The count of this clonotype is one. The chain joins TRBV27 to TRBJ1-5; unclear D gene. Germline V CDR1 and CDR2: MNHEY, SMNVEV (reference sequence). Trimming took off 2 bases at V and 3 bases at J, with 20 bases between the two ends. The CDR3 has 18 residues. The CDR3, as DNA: TGTGCCAGCAGTTTACTTAGGGATGGATGGCCGATCAATCAGCCCCAGCATTTT. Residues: CASSLLRDGWPINQPQHF.

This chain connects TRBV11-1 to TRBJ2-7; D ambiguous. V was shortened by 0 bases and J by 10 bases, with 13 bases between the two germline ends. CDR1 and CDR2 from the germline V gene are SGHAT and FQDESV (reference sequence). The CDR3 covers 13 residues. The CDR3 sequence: CASSLAKHQEQYF. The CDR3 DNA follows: TGTGCCAGCAGCTTAGCAAAGCATCAGGAACAGTACTTC. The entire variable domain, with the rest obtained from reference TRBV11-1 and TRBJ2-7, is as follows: EAEVAQSPRYKITEKSQAVAFWCDPISGHATLYWYRQILGQGPELLVQFQDESVVDDSQLPKDRFSAERLKGVDSTLKIQPAELGDSAMYLCASSLAKHQEQYFGPGTRLTVT.

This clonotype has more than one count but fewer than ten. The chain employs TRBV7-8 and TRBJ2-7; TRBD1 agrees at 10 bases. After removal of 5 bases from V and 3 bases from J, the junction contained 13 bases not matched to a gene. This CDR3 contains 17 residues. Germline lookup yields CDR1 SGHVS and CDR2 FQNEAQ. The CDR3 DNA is TGTGCCAGCAGCGGTCGGGACAGGGGTTGGGACTACTACGAGCAGTACTTC. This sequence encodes CASSGRDRGWDYYEQYF.

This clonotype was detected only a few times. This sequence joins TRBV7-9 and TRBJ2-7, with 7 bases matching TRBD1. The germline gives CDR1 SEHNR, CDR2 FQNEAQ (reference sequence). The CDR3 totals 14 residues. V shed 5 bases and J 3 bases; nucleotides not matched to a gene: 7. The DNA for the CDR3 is TGTGCCAGCAGCCTCCCAGGGGGTCGCTACGAGCAGTACTTC. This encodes CASSLPGGRYEQYF.

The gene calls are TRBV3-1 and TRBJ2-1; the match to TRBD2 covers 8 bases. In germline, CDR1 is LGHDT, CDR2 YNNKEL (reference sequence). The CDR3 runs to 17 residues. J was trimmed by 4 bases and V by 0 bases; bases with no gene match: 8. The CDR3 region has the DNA TGTGCCAGCAGCCAAGATTTGGCGGGGGGCGGGTACAATGAGCAGTTCTTC. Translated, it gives CASSQDLAGGGYNEQFF.

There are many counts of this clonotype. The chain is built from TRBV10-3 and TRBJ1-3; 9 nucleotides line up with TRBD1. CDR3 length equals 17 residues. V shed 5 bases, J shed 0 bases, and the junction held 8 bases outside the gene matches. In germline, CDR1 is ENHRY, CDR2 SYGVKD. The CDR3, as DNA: TGTGCCATCAGTACAGACAGGGGGAGTTCCTCTGGAAACACCATATATTTT. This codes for CAISTDRGSSSGNTIYF.

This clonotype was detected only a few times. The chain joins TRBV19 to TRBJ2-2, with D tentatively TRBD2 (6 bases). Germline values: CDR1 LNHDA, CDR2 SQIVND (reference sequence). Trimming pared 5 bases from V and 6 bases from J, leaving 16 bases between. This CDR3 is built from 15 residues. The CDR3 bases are TGTGCCAGTAGTGGATGGGCGGGGACTCCCGGGGAGCTGTTTTTT. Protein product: CASSGWAGTPGELFF.

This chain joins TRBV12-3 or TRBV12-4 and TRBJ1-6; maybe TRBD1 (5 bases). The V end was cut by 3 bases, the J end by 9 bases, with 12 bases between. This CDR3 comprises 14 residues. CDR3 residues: CASSLGQGGSPLHF. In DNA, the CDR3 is TGTGCCAGCAGTTTGGGTCAGGGCGGTTCACCCCTCCACTTT.

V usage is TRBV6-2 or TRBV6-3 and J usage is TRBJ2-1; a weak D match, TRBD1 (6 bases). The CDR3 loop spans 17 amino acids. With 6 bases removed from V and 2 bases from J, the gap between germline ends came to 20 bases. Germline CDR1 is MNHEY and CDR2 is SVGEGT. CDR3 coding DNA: TGTGCCAGCAGAGAGACAGGTGAAATTCATCCCTACAATGAGCAGTTCTTC. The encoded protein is CASRETGEIHPYNEQFF.

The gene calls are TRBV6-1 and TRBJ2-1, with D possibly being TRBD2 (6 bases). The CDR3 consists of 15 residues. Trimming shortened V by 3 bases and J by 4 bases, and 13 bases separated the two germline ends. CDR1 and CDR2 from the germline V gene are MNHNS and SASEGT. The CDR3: CASSEGLAHYNEQFF. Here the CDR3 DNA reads TGTGCCAGCAGTGAGGGGCTAGCGCATTACAATGAGCAGTTCTTC.

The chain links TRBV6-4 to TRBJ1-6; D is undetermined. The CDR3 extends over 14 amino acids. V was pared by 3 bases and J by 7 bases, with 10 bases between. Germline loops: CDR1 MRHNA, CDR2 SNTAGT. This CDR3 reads CASSEQETNSPLHF. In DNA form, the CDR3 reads TGTGCCAGCAGTGAGCAGGAGACAAATTCACCCCTCCACTTT.

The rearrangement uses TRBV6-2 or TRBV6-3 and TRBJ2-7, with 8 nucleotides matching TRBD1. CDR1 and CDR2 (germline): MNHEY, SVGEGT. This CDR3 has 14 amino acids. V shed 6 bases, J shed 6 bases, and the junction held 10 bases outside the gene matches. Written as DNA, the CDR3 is TGTGCCAGCAGACCACCGGGACAGGCGCGCGAGCAGTACTTC. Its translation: CASRPPGQAREQYF.

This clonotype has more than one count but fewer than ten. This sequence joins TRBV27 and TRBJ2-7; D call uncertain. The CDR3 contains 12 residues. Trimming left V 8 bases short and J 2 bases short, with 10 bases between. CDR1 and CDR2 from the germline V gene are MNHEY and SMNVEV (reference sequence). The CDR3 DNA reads TGTGCCAGCTCCGGATTCCCCTACGAGCAGTACTTC. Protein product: CASSGFPYEQYF.

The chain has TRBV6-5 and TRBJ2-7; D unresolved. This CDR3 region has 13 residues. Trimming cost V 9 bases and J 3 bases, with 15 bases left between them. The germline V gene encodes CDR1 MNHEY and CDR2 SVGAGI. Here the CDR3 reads CASTEGNHYEQYF. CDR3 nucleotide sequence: TGTGCCAGTACGGAAGGGAATCACTACGAGCAGTACTTC.

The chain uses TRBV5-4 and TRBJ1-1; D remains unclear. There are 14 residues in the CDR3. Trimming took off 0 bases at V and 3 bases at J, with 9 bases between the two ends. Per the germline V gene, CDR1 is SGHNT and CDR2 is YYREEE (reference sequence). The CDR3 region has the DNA TGTGCCAGCAGCTTGGCCCCGGGGTACACTGAAGCTTTCTTT. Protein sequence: CASSLAPGYTEAFF.

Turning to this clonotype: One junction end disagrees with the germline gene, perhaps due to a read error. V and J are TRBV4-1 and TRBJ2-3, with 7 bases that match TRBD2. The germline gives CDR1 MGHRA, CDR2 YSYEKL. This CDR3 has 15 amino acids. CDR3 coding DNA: TGCGCTAGCAGCCAGGGAGGGGCCAGCACAGATACGCAGTATTTT. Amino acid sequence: CASSQGGASTDTQYF.

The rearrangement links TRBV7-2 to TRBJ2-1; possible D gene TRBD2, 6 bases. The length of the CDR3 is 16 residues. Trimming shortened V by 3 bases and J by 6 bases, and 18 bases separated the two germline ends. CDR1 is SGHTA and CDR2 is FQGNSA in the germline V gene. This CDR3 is CASSFMAGRYINEQFF. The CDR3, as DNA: TGTGCCAGCAGCTTTATGGCGGGACGGTACATCAATGAGCAGTTCTTC.

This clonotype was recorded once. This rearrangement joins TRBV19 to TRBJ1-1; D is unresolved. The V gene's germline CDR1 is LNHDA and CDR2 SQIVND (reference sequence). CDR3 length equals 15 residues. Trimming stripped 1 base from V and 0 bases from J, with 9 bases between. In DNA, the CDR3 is TGTGCCAGTAGTATAGGTCCCAGGTTGAACACTGAAGCTTTCTTT. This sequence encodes CASSIGPRLNTEAFF.

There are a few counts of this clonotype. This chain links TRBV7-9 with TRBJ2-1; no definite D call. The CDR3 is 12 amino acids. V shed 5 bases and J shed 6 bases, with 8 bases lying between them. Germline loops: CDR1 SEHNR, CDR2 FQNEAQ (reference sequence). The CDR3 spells CASSNSPNEQFF. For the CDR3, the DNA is TGTGCCAGCAGCAACAGCCCCAATGAGCAGTTCTTC.

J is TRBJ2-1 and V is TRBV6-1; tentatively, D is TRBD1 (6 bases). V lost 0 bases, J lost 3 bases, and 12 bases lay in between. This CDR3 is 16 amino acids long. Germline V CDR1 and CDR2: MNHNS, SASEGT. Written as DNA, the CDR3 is TGTGCCAGCAGTGAAGCGCAGGGGACCCTCTACAATGAGCAGTTCTTC. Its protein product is CASSEAQGTLYNEQFF.

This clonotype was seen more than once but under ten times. The CDR3 region is CASSLAGVQYEQYF. CDR3 sequence (DNA): TGTGCCAGCAGTTTGGCGGGGGTACAATACGAGCAGTACTTC. V gene TRBV28 combines with J gene TRBJ2-7; 7 bases map to TRBD2. This CDR3 has 14 amino acids. Germline values: CDR1 MDHEN, CDR2 SYDVKM. Trimming removed 3 bases from V and 4 bases from J; junction bases left unmatched: 6.

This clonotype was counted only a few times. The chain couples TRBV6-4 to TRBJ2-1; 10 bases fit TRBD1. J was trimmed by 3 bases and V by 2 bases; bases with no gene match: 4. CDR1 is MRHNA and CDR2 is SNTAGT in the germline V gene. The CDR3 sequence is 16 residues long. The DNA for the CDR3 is TGTGCCAGCAGTGACGGGGGGACAGGGGACTACAATGAGCAGTTCTTC. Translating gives CASSDGGTGDYNEQFF.

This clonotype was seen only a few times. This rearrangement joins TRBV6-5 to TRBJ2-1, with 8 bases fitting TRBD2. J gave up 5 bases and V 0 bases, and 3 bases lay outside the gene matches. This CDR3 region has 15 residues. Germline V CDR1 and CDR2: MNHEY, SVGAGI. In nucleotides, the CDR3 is TGTGCCAGCAGTTACTCGAATAGCGGGGACAATGAGCAGTTCTTC. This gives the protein CASSYSNSGDNEQFF.

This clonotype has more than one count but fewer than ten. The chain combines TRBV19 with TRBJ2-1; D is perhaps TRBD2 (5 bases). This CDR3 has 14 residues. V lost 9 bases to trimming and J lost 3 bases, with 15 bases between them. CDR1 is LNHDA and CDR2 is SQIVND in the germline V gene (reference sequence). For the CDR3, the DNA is TGTGCCAGCTCGCTAGCAACTCGCTACAATGAGCAGTTCTTC. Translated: CASSLATRYNEQFF.

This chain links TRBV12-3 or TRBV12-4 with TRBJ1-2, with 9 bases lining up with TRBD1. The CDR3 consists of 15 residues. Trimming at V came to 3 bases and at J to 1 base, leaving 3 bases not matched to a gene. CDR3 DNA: TGTGCCAGCAGTTTCCCGGGACAGGGTAACTATGGCTACACCTTC. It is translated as CASSFPGQGNYGYTF.